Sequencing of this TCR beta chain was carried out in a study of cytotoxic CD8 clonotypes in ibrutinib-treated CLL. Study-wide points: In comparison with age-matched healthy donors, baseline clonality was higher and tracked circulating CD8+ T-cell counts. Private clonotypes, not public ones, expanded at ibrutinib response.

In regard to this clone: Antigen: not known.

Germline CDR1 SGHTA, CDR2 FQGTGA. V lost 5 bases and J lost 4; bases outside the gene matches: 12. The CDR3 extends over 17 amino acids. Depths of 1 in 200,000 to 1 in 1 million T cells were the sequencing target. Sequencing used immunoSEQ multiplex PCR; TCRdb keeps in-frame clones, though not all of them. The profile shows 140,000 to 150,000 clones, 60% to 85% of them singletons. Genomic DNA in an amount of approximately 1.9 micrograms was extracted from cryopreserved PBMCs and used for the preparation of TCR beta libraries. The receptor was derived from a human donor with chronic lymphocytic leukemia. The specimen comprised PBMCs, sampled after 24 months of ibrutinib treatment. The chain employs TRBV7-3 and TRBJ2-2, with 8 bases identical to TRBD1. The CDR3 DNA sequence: TGTGCCAGCAGCCCAATCCTCGGACAGGGATTCACCGGGGAGCTGTTTTTT. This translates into CASSPILGQGFTGELFF.